Many counts were recorded for the clone carrying this T cell receptor (beta chain). Its matching antigen is unknown. These data originate in a study of regulatory T cells in long-lasting Graves disease. Study observations and caveats: Persistent disease was characterized by preferential usage of TRBV28, TRBJ1-2 and TRBJ2-5.

The TCR beta library used iRepertoire HTBI primers with Arm-PCR amplification of CDR3. TCRdb processed the multiplex PCR reads anew with MiXCR; each CDR3 protein has one entry. The sample consists of fewer than 350,000 distinct CDR3 sequences, 18% of them appearing once. Regarding time point: newly diagnosed GD, antithyroid drugs for less than 3 months. From RNA extracted from PBMCs, the TCR library was made. With 5 bases clipped from V and 5 bases from J, the junction kept 18 bases outside the gene matches. CDR1 is MNHEY, CDR2 SMNVEV, per germline (reference sequence). This CDR3 spans 18 amino acids.

This TCR was sampled from a female donor with Graves disease. The genes are TRBV27 and TRBJ2-1; 7 nucleotides agree with TRBD1. The sequenced sample was peripheral blood mononuclear cells (PBMCs), obtained at new diagnosis, from a patient treated with antithyroid drugs. The CDR3 nucleotides are TGTGCCAGCAGTACAGGTGGACAGGCTTCGGGGAAAGACAATGAGCAGTTCTTC. Its translation is CASSTGGQASGKDNEQFF.